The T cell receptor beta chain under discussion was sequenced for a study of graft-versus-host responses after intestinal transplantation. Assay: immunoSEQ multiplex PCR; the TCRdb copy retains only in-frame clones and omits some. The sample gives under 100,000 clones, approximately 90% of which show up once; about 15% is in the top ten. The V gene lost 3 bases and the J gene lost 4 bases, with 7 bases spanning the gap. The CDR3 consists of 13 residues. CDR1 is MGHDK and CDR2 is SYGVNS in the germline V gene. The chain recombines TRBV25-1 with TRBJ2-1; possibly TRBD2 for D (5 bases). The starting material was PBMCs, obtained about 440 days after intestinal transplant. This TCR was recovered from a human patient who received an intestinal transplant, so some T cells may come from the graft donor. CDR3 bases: TGTGCCAGCAGTGATCCGGGATACAATGAGCAGTTCTTC. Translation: CASSDPGYNEQFF.